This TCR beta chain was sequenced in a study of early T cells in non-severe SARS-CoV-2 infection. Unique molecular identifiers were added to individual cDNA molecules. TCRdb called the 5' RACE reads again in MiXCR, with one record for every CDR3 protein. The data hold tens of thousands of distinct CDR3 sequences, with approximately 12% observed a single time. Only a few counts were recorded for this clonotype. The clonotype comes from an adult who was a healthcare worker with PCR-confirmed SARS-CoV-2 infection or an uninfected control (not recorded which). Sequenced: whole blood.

CDR3 sequence: CSASAGNSYEQYF. For the CDR3, the DNA is TGCAGTGCTAGCGCAGGAAACTCCTACGAGCAGTACTTC. The gene calls are TRBV20-1 and TRBJ2-7, with D hard to call. CDR3 length equals 13 residues. Germline V gives CDR1 DFQATT, CDR2 SNEGSKA (reference sequence). Trimming shortened V by 3 bases and J by 0 bases, and 9 bases separated the two germline ends.